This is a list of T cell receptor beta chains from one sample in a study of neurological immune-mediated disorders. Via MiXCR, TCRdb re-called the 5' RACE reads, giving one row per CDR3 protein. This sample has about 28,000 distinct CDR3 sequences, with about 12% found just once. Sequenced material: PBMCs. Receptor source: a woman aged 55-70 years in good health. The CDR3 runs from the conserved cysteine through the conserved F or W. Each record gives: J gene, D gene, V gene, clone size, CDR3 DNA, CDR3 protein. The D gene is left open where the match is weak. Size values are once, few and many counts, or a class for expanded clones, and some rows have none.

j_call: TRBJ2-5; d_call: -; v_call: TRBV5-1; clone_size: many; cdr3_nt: TGCGCCAGCAGACCTTCCACAGACGGGGAGACCCAGTACTTC; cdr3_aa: CASRPSTDGETQYF
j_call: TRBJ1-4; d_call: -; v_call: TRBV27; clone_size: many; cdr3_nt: TGTGCCAGCAGACCCCTGGGAACTGAAAAACTGTTTTTT; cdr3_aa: CASRPLGTEKLFF
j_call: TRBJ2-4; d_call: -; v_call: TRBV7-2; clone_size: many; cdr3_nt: TGTGCCAGCAGCTTAGACAGTAATCGGGGGAACATTCAGTACTTC; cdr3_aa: CASSLDSNRGNIQYF
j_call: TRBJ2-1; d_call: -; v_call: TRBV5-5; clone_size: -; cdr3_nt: TGTGCCAGCAGCTTGGATGCAAGGGTTTACAATGAGCAGTTCTTC; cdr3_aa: CASSLDARVYNEQFF
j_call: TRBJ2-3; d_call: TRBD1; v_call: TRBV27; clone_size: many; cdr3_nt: TGTGCCAGCTTCGGTGGGACAGGGCTCTCTAGCACAGATACGCAGTATTTT; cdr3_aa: CASFGGTGLSSTDTQYF
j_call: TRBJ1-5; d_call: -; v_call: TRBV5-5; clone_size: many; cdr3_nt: TGTGCCAGCACCGAAGCGGGGAACTACAATCAGCCCCAGCATTTT; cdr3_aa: CASTEAGNYNQPQHF
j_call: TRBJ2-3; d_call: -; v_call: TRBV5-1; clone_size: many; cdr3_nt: TGCGCCAGCAGGCCGAGGAATACGCAGTATTTT; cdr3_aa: CASRPRNTQYF
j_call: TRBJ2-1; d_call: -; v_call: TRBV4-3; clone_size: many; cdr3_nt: TGCGCCAGCAGCCCTCTCCCCGGGACCTTGAACAATGAGCAGTTCTTC; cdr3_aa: CASSPLPGTLNNEQFF
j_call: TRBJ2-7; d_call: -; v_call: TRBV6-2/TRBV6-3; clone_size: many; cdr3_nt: TGTGCCAGCAGTTACTCCCCGGGGGCGTACGACGAGCAGTACTTC; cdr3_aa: CASSYSPGAYDEQYF
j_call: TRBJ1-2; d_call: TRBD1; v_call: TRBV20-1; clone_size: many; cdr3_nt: TGCAGTGCCGCGACAGGGAGCGGCTATGGCTACACCTTC; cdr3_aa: CSAATGSGYGYTF
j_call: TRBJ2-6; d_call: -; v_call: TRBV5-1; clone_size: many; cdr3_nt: TGCGCCAGCAGCCTGGCCGCGGGAACCGGGGCCAACGTCCTGACTTTC; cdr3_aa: CASSLAAGTGANVLTF
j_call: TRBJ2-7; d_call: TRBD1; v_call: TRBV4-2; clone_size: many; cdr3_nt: TGTGCCAGCAGCCCCGGACAGGGGAACGGTTACGAGCAGTACTTC; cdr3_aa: CASSPGQGNGYEQYF
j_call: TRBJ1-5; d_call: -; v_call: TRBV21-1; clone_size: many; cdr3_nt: TGTGCCAGCAGCAAAGTTGGGAAAGGACGGGGGCCCCAGCATTTT; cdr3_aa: CASSKVGKGRGPQHF
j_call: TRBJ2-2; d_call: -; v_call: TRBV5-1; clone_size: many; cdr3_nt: TGCGCCAGCAGCAGACCGGGACTCAACACCGGGGAGCTGTTTTTT; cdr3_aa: CASSRPGLNTGELFF
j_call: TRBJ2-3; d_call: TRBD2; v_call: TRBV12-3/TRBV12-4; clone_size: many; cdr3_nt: TGTGCCAGCAGTTCTAGCGGGAGTAATACGCAGTATTTT; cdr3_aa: CASSSSGSNTQYF
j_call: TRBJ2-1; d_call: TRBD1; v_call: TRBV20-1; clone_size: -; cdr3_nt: TGCAGTGCTAGAGATGTGTCGAGACAGGGGGGGAAATCTTACAATGAGCAGTTCTTC; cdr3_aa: CSARDVSRQGGKSYNEQFF
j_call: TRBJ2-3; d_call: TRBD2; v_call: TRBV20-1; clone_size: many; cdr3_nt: TGCAGTGCTAGCCAGGGACTAGCGGGGCCGGGAGCTACGCAGTATTTT; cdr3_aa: CSASQGLAGPGATQYF
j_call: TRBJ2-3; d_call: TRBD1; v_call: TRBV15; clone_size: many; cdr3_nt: TGTGCCACCAGCGTCGGACAGGCGACAGATACGCAGTATTTT; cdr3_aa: CATSVGQATDTQYF
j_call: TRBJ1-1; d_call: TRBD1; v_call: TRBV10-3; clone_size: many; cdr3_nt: TGTGCCATCAGCCGACAGGGAAACACTGAAGCTTTCTTT; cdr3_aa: CAISRQGNTEAFF
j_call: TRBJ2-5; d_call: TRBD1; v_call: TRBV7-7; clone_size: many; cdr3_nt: TGTGCCAGCAGCTTAGGGGGACAGGGTGAAGAGACCCAGTACTTC; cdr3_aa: CASSLGGQGEETQYF
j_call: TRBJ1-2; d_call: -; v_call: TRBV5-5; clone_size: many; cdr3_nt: TGTGCCAGCAGCGGAAGCAGTGGCTCATATGGCTACACCTTC; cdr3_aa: CASSGSSGSYGYTF
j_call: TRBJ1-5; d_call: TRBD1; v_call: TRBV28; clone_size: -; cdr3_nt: TGTGCCTCTCAGCACAGGGGAAATCAGCCCCAGCATTTT; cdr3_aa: CASQHRGNQPQHF
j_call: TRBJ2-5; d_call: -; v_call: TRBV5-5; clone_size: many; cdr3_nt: TGTGCCAGCAGCTCGCTCCGGGGCCCACAAGAGACCCAGTACTTC; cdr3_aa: CASSSLRGPQETQYF
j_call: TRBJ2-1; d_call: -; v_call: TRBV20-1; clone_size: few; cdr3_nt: TGCAGTGCTATTCCTTGGAGGGGGTCCTCCTACAATGAGCAGTTCTTC; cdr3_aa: CSAIPWRGSSYNEQFF
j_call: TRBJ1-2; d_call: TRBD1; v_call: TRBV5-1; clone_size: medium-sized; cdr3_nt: TGCGCCAGCAGCGGATGGGACAGATTATCCTATGGCTACACCTTC; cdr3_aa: CASSGWDRLSYGYTF
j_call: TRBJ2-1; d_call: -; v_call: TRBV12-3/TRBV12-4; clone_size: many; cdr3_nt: TGTGCCAGCAGTCCAGGGGAGGGCGAGCAGTTCTTC; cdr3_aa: CASSPGEGEQFF
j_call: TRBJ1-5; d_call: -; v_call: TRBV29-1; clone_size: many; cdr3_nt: TGCAGCGTTGGAGAAGGGCCCAATCAGCCCCAGCATTTT; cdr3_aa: CSVGEGPNQPQHF
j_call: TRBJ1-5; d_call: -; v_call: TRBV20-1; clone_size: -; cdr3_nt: TGCAGTACCACGGGGGACTCTCATCAGCCCCAGCATTTT; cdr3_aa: CSTTGDSHQPQHF
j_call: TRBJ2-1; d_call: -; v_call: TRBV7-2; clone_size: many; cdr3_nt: TGTGCCAGCAGCGGCGGACCCGGAGAGGAGCAGTTCTTC; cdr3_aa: CASSGGPGEEQFF